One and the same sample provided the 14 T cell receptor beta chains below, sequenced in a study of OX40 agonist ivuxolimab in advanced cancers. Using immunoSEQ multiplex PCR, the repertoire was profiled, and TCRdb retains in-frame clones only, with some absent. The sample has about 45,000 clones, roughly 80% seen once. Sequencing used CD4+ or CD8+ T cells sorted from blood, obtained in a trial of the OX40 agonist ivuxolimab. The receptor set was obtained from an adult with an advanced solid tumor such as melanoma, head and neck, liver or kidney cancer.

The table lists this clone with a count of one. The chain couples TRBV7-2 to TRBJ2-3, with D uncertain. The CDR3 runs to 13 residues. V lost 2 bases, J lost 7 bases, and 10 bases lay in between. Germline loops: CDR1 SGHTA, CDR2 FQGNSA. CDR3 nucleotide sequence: TGTGCCAGCAGCTTACCCGGCTTGAATACGCAGTATTTT. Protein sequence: CASSLPGLNTQYF. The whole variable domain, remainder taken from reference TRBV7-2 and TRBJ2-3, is GAGVSQSPSNKVTEKGKDVELRCDPISGHTALYWYRQSLGQGLEFLIYFQGNSAPDKSGLPSDRFSAERTGGSVSTLTIQRTQQEDSAVYLCASSLPGLNTQYFGPGTRLTVL.

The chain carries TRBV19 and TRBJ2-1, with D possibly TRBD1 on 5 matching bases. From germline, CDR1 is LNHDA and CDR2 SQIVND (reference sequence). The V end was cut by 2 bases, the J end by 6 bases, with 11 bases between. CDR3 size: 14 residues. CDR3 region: CASSIQGGRNEQFF. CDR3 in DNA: TGTGCCAGTAGTATACAGGGTGGCCGCAATGAGCAGTTCTTC.

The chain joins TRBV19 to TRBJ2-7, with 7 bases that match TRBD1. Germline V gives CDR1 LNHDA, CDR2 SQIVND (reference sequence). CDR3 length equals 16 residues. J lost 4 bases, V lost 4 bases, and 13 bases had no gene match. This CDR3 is CASSTKAWDREYEQYF. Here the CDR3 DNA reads TGTGCCAGTAGTACGAAGGCTTGGGACAGAGAGTACGAGCAGTACTTC.

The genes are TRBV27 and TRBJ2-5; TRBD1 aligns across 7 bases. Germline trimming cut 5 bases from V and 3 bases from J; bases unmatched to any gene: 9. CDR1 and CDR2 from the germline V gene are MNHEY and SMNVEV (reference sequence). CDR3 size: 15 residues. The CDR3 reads CASSALTGKKETQYF. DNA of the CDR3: TGTGCCAGCAGTGCACTGACAGGGAAGAAAGAGACCCAGTACTTC.

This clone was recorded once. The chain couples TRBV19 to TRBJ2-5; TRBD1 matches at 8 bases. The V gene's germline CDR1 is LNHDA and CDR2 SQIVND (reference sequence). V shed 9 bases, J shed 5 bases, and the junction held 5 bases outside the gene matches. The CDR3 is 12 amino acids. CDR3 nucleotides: TGTGCCAGCCAGGGGGCGCTTGAGACCCAGTACTTC. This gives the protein CASQGALETQYF.

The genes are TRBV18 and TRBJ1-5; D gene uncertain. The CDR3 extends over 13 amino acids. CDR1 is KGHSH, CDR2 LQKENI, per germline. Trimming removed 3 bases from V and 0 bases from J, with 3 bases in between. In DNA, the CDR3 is TGTGCCAGCTCACCTGCTAGCAATCAGCCCCAGCATTTT. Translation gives CASSPASNQPQHF.

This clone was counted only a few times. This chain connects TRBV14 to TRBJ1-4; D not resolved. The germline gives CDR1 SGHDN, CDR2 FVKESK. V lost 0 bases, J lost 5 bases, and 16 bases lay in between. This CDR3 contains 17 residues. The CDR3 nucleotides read TGTGCCAGCAGCCAAGAACCTTCTTCCCCCTTCAATGAAAAACTGTTTTTT. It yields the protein CASSQEPSSPFNEKLFF.

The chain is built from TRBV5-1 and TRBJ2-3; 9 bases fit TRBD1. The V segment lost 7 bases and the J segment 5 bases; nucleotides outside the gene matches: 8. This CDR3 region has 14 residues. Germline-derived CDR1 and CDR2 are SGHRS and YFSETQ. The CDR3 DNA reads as TGCGCCAGCCACCGGGACAGGGTTGGAGATACGCAGTATTTT. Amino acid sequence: CASHRDRVGDTQYF.

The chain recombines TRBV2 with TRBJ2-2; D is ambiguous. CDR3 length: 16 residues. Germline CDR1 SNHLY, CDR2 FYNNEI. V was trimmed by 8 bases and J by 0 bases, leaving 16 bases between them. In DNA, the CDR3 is TGTGCCAGCTCCCCCCGCGGAGCCTCGAACACCGGGGAGCTGTTTTTT. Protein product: CASSPRGASNTGELFF. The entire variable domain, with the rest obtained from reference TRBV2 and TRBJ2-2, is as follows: EPEVTQTPSHQVTQMGQEVILRCVPISNHLYFYWYRQILGQKVEFLVSFYNNEISEKSEIFDDQFSVERPDGSNFTLKIRSTKLEDSAMYFCASSPRGASNTGELFFGEGSRLTVL.

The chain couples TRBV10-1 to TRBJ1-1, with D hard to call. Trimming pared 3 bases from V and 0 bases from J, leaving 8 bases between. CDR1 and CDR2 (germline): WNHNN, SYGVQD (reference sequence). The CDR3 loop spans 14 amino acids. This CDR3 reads CASSDQGLNTEAFF. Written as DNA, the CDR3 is TGCGCCAGCAGTGATCAAGGACTGAACACTGAAGCTTTCTTT.

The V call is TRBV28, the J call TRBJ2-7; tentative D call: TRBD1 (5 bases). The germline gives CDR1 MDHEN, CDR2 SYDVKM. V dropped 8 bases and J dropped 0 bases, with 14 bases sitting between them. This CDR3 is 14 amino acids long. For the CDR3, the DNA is TGTGCCAGCGGGGCCGACTTGAGCTCCTACGAGCAGTACTTC. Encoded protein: CASGADLSSYEQYF.

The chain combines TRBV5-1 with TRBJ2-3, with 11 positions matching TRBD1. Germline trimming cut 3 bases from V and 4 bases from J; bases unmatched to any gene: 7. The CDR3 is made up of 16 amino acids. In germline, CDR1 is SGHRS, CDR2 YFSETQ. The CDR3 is CASSWGWTGGSDTQYF. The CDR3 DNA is TGCGCCAGCAGCTGGGGGTGGACAGGGGGCTCAGATACGCAGTATTTT.

The CDR3 region has the DNA TGCGCCAGCAGCTTGTTTCAGGGGACAGATACGCAGTATTTT. Translation: CASSLFQGTDTQYF. The rearrangement joins TRBV5-1 to TRBJ2-3, with TRBD1 as a possible D gene (6 bases). V dropped 1 base and J dropped 3 bases, with 9 bases sitting between them. Germline-derived CDR1 and CDR2 are SGHRS and YFSETQ. The CDR3 is 14 residues long.

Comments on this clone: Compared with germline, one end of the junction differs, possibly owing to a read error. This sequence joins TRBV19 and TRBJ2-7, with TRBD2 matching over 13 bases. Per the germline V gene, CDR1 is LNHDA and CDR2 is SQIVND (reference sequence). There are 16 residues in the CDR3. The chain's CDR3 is CASSVDRTSGSYEQYF. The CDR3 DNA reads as TGTGCCAGTAGTGTAGATCGGACTAGCGGGAGCTACGAGCAGTACTTC.